This T cell receptor beta chain is from a study of molecular identifiers for immune sequencing clone quantification. Broader study findings: Identical TCR molecules sharing a barcode could underestimate highly expanded clone sizes.

In germline, CDR1 is MGHRA, CDR2 YSYEKL. This CDR3 is built from 16 residues. V lost 0 bases and J lost 6, with 15 bases in between. This clonotype was counted at least ten times. The antigen is not known. Previously described methods and listed TCR primers produced bulk TCR libraries. From the PCR reads, TCRdb called clonotypes with MiXCR, one entry per CDR3 protein. Of 88,000 or so distinct CDR3 sequences listed, around a fifth are singletons. The source of this sequence is a human donor in good health. Some libraries in this study had Jurkat cell RNA spiked in. The V gene is TRBV4-1, the J gene TRBJ1-5; possibly TRBD1 for D (6 bases). The sequencing sample was made of naive CD8+ T cells from blood, with Jurkat cell RNA spiked in. Subset of the sample: FACS-sorted CD8+CD4-CCR7+CD45RA+ naive T cells. CDR3 sequence (DNA): TGCGCCAGCAGCCAAGATTCCGCCGGGGGCGGTCAGCCCCAGCATTTT. The encoded protein is CASSQDSAGGGQPQHF.